The entry below gives a single T cell receptor beta chain sequence along with its context. The antigen is unknown. This sample is drawn from a study of tumor-infiltrating lymphocytes in primary liver carcinoma. Across the whole study: Resection treated the patients' primary liver carcinoma. Samples returned roughly 3.5 to 7.5 million productive TCRbeta reads each. Read depth did not differ significantly between tissue types.

Study-wide results and limits: Researchers did not compare CD4+ and CD8+ repertoires, as samples were bulk unsorted.

Germline DNA was extracted alongside blood RNA, which was obtained from unsorted whole blood. Approximately 4.1 milliliters of peripheral blood were drawn preoperatively. Production of TCR beta cDNA used roughly 500 ng total RNA together with a constant-region primer. What produced the TCR beta libraries was three nested multiplex PCR rounds using slightly modified ARM-PCR. Primers for the first two PCR rounds were TRBV1-TRBV30 forward primers and a C-beta reverse primer (roughly 10 cycles per round). TCRdb processed the multiplex PCR reads anew with MiXCR; each CDR3 protein has one entry. Here the sample spans over 250,000 distinct CDR3 sequences, approximately 54% being singletons. The CDR3 has 14 residues. Germline V gives CDR1 PRHDT, CDR2 FYEKMQ (reference sequence). Trimming cost V 4 bases and J 0 bases, with 10 bases left between them.

The receptor's source is a woman in her twenties or thirties with primary liver carcinoma and hepatitis B virus infection. The gene calls are TRBV13 and TRBJ2-7; D may correspond to TRBD1 or TRBD2 (5 bases each). Sequenced: peripheral blood. The CDR3 region has the DNA TGTGCCAGCAGCTGGGGACCAGGCTCCTACGAGCAGTACTTC. This translates into CASSWGPGSYEQYF.